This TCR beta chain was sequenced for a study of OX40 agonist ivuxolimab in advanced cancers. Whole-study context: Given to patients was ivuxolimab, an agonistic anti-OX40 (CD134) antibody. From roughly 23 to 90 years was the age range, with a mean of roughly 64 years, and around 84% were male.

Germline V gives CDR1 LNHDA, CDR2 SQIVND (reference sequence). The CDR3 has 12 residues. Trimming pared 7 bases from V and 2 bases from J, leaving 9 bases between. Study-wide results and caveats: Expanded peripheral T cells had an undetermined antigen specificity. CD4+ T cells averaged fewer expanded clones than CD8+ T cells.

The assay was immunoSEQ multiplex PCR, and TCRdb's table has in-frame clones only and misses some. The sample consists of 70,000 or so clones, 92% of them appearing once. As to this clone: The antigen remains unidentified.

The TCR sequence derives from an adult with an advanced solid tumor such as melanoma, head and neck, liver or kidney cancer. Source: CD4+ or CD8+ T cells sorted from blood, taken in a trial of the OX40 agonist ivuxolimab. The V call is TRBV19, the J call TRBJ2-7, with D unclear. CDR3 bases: TGTGCCAGTACCGACCCGACCTACGAGCAGTACTTC. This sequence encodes CASTDPTYEQYF.